Following are 27 T cell receptor beta chains from one sample sequenced in a study of spatial heterogeneity in lung cancer. Overall study findings and caveats: The number of expanded tumor alpha and beta chains correlated with mutation number.

Each CDR3 protein gets one entry after TCRdb re-called the 5' RACE reads with MiXCR. The sample lists approximately 9,500 distinct CDR3 sequences; more than 10% were seen once. The time point is: sample taken at primary tumor resection. What these receptors recognize is not known. The material was lung tumor tissue, obtained at surgery. These receptors were taken from a male donor with early-stage non-small cell lung cancer.

J is TRBJ2-2 and V is TRBV23-1; D not certain. TRBV23-1 is classed as an ORF, of uncertain function. V dropped 0 bases and J dropped 6 bases, with 5 bases sitting between them. The CDR3 consists of 13 residues. CDR3 loop: CASSQSGAGELFF. CDR3 bases: TGCGCCAGCAGTCAATCCGGAGCCGGGGAGCTGTTTTTT.

This clonotype showed up just a few times. V usage is TRBV12-3 or TRBV12-4 and J usage is TRBJ1-5; D perhaps matches TRBD1 (6 bases). This CDR3 comprises 14 residues. Trimming removed 8 bases at V and 7 bases at J, with 18 bases between. The CDR3: CASGTGSLGQPQHF. In nucleotides, the CDR3 is TGTGCCAGCGGTACAGGGTCCCTTGGGCAGCCCCAGCATTTT.

This clonotype was recorded many times. The chain is built from TRBV6-6 and TRBJ2-1; D is undetermined. The CDR3 sequence is 14 residues long. V lost 7 bases and J 5 bases, leaving 15 bases between the germline ends. The germline CDR1 and CDR2 sequences are MNHNY and SVGAGI (reference sequence). The CDR3 spells CASIKDVRDNEQFF. DNA of the CDR3: TGTGCCAGCATTAAAGACGTTCGGGACAATGAGCAGTTCTTC.

This clonotype rates as medium-sized (0.01 to 0.1%). The rearrangement uses TRBV30 and TRBJ2-7; D possibly corresponds to TRBD1 (5 bases). Germline V lookup: CDR1 GTSNPN, CDR2 SVGIG (reference sequence). V gave up 3 bases and J gave up 6 bases, with 15 bases separating them. CDR3 size: 13 residues. CDR3 in amino acids: CAWRQVPQGEQYF. The CDR3 DNA reads as TGTGCCTGGAGACAGGTGCCTCAGGGCGAGCAGTACTTC.

This clonotype was seen ten or more times. A much bigger clone sits one base away, suggesting this may be a read error. J is TRBJ2-5 and V is TRBV20-1; D might be TRBD1 or TRBD2, each matching 7 bases. Germline assignment: CDR1 DFQATT and CDR2 SNEGSKA (reference sequence). The ends were cut back, 6 bases at V and 10 bases at J, with 27 bases in the middle. CDR3 size: 15 residues. In DNA form, the CDR3 reads TGCAGTGCCCTCCGGACAGGCGCGGGCAGGGGGGGCCAGTACTTC. The encoded protein is CSALRTGAGRGGQYF.

The J gene is TRBJ2-7, the V gene TRBV20-1; D is perhaps TRBD2 (5 bases). Germline V gene lookup returns CDR1 DFQATT and CDR2 SNEGSKA (reference sequence). V lost 1 base and J 3 bases, leaving 10 bases between the germline ends. CDR3 length: 13 amino acids. The CDR3 bases are TGCAGTGCTAGAGGGACTGAAATCTACGAGCAGTACTTC. This gives the protein CSARGTEIYEQYF.

This clonotype was counted at least ten times. The J gene is TRBJ2-3, the V gene TRBV11-1; a possible D gene is TRBD2 (7 bases). V lost 6 bases and J lost 8, with 24 bases in between. The CDR3 contains 16 residues. Germline assignment: CDR1 SGHAT and CDR2 FQDESV (reference sequence). The CDR3 loop is CASSPVRGPPGGTQYF. The CDR3 coding sequence is TGTGCCAGCAGTCCTGTACGGGGGCCGCCGGGAGGTACGCAGTATTTT.

In this sample, this clonotype turned up many times. V usage is TRBV20-1 and J usage is TRBJ2-7; possible D gene TRBD2, 6 bases. CDR1 DFQATT and CDR2 SNEGSKA come from the germline V gene (reference sequence). This CDR3 has 15 residues. The ends were cut back, 2 bases at V and 2 bases at J, with 16 bases in the middle. The CDR3 DNA is TGCAGTGCTAGATCTGGGGACTCCCCAACCTACGAGCAGTACTTC. Its translation is CSARSGDSPTYEQYF.

This clonotype was seen repeatedly, ten times or more. The V call is TRBV4-1, the J call TRBJ2-7; no reliable D call. Germline loops: CDR1 MGHRA, CDR2 YSYEKL. V dropped 1 base and J dropped 2 bases, with 9 bases sitting between them. The CDR3 runs 14 residues. The CDR3 loop reads CASSQVTSAYEQYF. DNA of the CDR3: TGCGCCAGCAGCCAAGTTACGTCAGCCTACGAGCAGTACTTC.

About this clonotype itself: Given a much more abundant clone one base away, this may be a read error. The chain has TRBV19 and TRBJ1-2; D is possibly TRBD1 (6 bases). Germline CDR1 and CDR2: LNHDA and SQIVND (reference sequence). There are 13 residues in the CDR3. The CDR3 DNA reads TGTGCCAGTAGTATTTCTGGGGGCTATGGCTACATCTTC. Its translation is CASSISGGYGYIF.

The table lists this clonotype with many counts. The chain links TRBV10-2 to TRBJ1-1; D not certain. Trimming left V 6 bases short and J 3 bases short, with 17 bases between. Germline CDR1 is WSHSY and CDR2 is SAAADI. CDR3 length equals 15 residues. CDR3 nucleotide sequence: TGCGCCAGCAGACACCTACAGCAATGGGACACTGAAGCTTTCTTT. Amino acids: CASRHLQQWDTEAFF.

This clonotype is deemed medium-sized. The CDR3 coding sequence is TGTGCCATCGGGACAGGGGATAATTCACCCCTCCACTTT. The encoded protein is CAIGTGDNSPLHF. The chain combines TRBV10-3 with TRBJ1-6; 10 nucleotides align to TRBD1. This CDR3 has 13 residues. The V segment lost 8 bases and the J segment 5 bases; nucleotides outside the gene matches: 0. CDR1 is ENHRY and CDR2 is SYGVKD in the germline V gene.

This clonotype was detected only a few times. The chain recombines TRBV7-9 with TRBJ2-6; possible D gene TRBD2, 6 bases. The germline V gene has CDR1 SEHNR and CDR2 FQNEAQ (reference sequence). The V end lost 6 bases, the J end lost 0 bases, and 6 bases lay between the germline ends. CDR3 size: 14 residues. CDR3 amino acids: CASRGLSGANVLTF. CDR3 in DNA: TGTGCCAGCAGGGGACTCTCTGGGGCCAACGTCCTGACTTTC.

This clonotype occurred many times. V and J are TRBV20-1 and TRBJ1-4, with D uncertain. Germline lookup yields CDR1 DFQATT and CDR2 SNEGSKA (reference sequence). The V end was cut by 0 bases, the J end by 6 bases, with 11 bases between. This CDR3 spans 14 amino acids. This CDR3 is CSARDDRTDEKLFF. DNA of the CDR3: TGCAGTGCTAGAGATGACCGAACCGATGAAAAACTGTTTTTT.

This clonotype has a count of ten or more. This rearrangement joins TRBV5-1 to TRBJ2-3, with D possibly TRBD1 on 6 matching bases. V lost 4 bases to trimming and J lost 0 bases, with 15 bases between them. The CDR3 runs 16 residues. The V gene's germline CDR1 is SGHRS and CDR2 YFSETQ. In DNA, the CDR3 is TGCGCCAGCAGCGCATCGACAGGTGTTAGCACAGATACGCAGTATTTT. Amino acids: CASSASTGVSTDTQYF.

This clonotype was counted many times. This chain uses TRBV6-1 with TRBJ2-3, with D maybe TRBD2 (6 bases). The CDR3 runs to 14 residues. V shed 5 bases and J shed 0 bases, with 9 bases lying between them. The germline V gene encodes CDR1 MNHNS and CDR2 SASEGT. In DNA form, the CDR3 reads TGTGCCAGCAGTCTGCGGGACAGCACAGATACGCAGTATTTT. This gives the protein CASSLRDSTDTQYF.

This clonotype was detected ten times or more. This chain uses TRBV10-3 with TRBJ1-6; 10 nucleotides align to TRBD1. V lost 2 bases, J lost 9 bases, and 1 base stayed unmatched. The CDR3 loop spans 14 amino acids. Germline V gives CDR1 ENHRY, CDR2 SYGVKD. The CDR3 reads CAISEGTGVSPLHF. For the CDR3, the DNA is TGTGCCATCAGTGAGGGGACAGGGGTTTCACCCCTCCACTTT.

This clonotype was picked up many times. V usage is TRBV7-3 and J usage is TRBJ1-6; TRBD1 might be the D (5 bases). The CDR3 has 14 residues. CDR1 and CDR2 (germline): SGHTA, FQGTGA. With 6 bases removed from V and 3 bases from J, the gap between germline ends came to 9 bases. The DNA for the CDR3 is TGTGCCAGCAGGGGGCCTCGCTATAATTCACCCCTCCACTTT. Residues: CASRGPRYNSPLHF.

The chain links TRBV2 to TRBJ2-7; D is perhaps TRBD2 (6 bases). V dropped 1 base and J dropped 0 bases, with 10 bases sitting between them. Germline V gene lookup returns CDR1 SNHLY and CDR2 FYNNEI. The CDR3 has 15 amino acids. The CDR3 DNA reads TGTGCCAGCAGTGAAGGGGGGGTACCCTCCTACGAGCAGTACTTC. Protein: CASSEGGVPSYEQYF.

This clonotype was observed many times. J is TRBJ1-1 and V is TRBV9; D not resolved. This CDR3 contains 12 residues. Germline CDR1 reads SGDLS; CDR2 reads YYNGEE. With 3 bases removed from V and 3 bases from J, the gap between germline ends came to 6 bases. The CDR3 nucleotides read TGTGCCAGCAGCGCCCGAGACACTGAAGCTTTCTTT. Protein sequence: CASSARDTEAFF.

V is TRBV7-8 and J is TRBJ2-5; 7 positions match TRBD1. Germline V gene lookup returns CDR1 SGHVS and CDR2 FQNEAQ. V lost 5 bases to trimming and J lost 2 bases; unmatched junction nucleotides: 14. This CDR3 region has 17 residues. CDR3: CASSLLLGDSQQETQYF. The CDR3 nucleotides read TGTGCCAGCAGCCTTCTCCTGGGGGACAGTCAACAAGAGACCCAGTACTTC.

This clonotype has ten or more counts. This rearrangement joins TRBV20-1 to TRBJ2-2; D is unclear. Deletions cut 6 bases from V and 7 bases from J, with 9 bases between. This CDR3 is built from 11 residues. Per germline, CDR1 DFQATT and CDR2 SNEGSKA (reference sequence). CDR3 DNA: TGCAGTGCGCCTTTATACGGGGAGCTGTTTTTT. Protein sequence: CSAPLYGELFF.

This clonotype was recorded at least ten times. The V call is TRBV19, the J call TRBJ2-7; TRBD2 aligns across 8 bases. This CDR3 contains 14 residues. After removal of 5 bases from V and 6 bases from J, the junction contained 9 bases not matched to a gene. Per germline, CDR1 LNHDA and CDR2 SQIVND (reference sequence). CDR3 sequence reads: CASSPSGGESEQYF. For the CDR3, the DNA is TGTGCCAGTAGTCCCTCGGGAGGGGAGAGCGAGCAGTACTTC.

This clonotype was detected many times. This chain joins TRBV15 and TRBJ1-5, with 8 bases lining up with TRBD1. V lost 4 bases to trimming and J lost 2 bases; unmatched junction nucleotides: 10. The germline CDR1 and CDR2 sequences are LNHNV and YYDKDF (reference sequence). The CDR3 is made up of 17 amino acids. CDR3 sequence: CATSTTDRGFRNQPQHF. The CDR3, as DNA: TGTGCCACCAGCACAACTGACAGGGGATTTCGCAATCAGCCCCAGCATTTT.

This clonotype is medium-sized in the sample. J is TRBJ2-7 and V is TRBV4-1; possible D gene TRBD2, 6 bases. Trimming cost V 0 bases and J 5 bases, with 11 bases left between them. The CDR3 is 14 amino acids. CDR1 MGHRA and CDR2 YSYEKL come from the germline V gene. CDR3 residues: CASSQDPGDNEQYF. DNA for the CDR3: TGCGCCAGCAGCCAAGATCCGGGAGATAACGAGCAGTACTTC.

This clonotype occurred a few times. The V and J genes are TRBV12-3 or TRBV12-4 and TRBJ2-3; the D gene is possibly TRBD2 (6 bases). This CDR3 comprises 15 residues. V gave up 3 bases and J gave up 4 bases, with 14 bases separating them. The CDR3 region has the DNA TGTGCCAGCAGTTTTAGTTTACTAGCTGCAGATACGCAGTATTTT. Translating gives CASSFSLLAADTQYF.

This clonotype was recorded once. V is TRBV28 and J is TRBJ2-7; 11 positions agree with TRBD2. Germline CDR1 is MDHEN and CDR2 is SYDVKM. The CDR3 spans 14 residues. Trimming at V came to 5 bases and at J to 0 bases, leaving 0 bases not matched to a gene. The DNA of the CDR3 is TGTGCCAGCAGTACTAGCGGGAGCTCCTACGAGCAGTACTTC. It encodes CASSTSGSSYEQYF.